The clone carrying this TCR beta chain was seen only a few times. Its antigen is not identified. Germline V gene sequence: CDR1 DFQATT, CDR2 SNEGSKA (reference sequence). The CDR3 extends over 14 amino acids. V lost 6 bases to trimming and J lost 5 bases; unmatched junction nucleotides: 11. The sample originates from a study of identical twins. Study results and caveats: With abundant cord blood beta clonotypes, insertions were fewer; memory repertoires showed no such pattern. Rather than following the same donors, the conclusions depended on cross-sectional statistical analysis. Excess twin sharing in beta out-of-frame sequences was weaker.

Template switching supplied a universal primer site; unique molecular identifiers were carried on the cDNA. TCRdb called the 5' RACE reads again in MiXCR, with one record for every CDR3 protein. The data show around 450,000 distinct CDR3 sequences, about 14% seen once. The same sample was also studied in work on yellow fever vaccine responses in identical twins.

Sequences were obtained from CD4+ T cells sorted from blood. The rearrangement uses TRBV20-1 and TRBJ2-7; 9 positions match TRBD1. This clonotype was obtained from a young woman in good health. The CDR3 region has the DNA TGCAGTGCCCATTTCCCGGGACAGGGAGACGAGCAGTACTTC. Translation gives CSAHFPGQGDEQYF.